This TCR beta chain was sequenced for a study of early T cells in non-severe SARS-CoV-2 infection. About the research overall: The authors sequenced bulk RNA from unsorted whole blood, leaving chains unpaired. Study outcomes and limitations: Missing private and CD4 specificities, VDJdb matching favored anti-spike CD8 responses.

This clonotype was seen ten or more times. Its antigen is undetermined. The TCR library protocol was used to attach unique molecular identifiers. These identifiers were attached to individual cDNA molecules. In TCRdb, the 5' RACE reads were re-called with MiXCR into one record per CDR3 protein. Found here are tens of thousands of distinct CDR3 sequences, about 10% of them singletons; the top ten hold 6.5%. With V trimmed by 6 bases and J by 9 bases, 9 bases remained unmatched. The CDR3 is 13 residues long. Germline CDR1 SQVTM, CDR2 ANQGSEA. This TCR was recovered from an adult who was a healthcare worker with PCR-confirmed SARS-CoV-2 infection or an uninfected control (not recorded which). Sequenced: whole blood. The chain couples TRBV29-1 to TRBJ2-1, with 9 bases lining up with TRBD1. This CDR3 is CSVARTGEGEQFF. The CDR3 coding sequence is TGCAGCGTAGCGAGGACAGGGGAAGGTGAGCAGTTCTTC.